This T cell receptor beta chain emerged from a study of cytomegalovirus exposure and HLA in healthy donors. With 0 bases clipped from V and 1 base from J, the junction kept 6 bases outside the gene matches. The CDR3 runs to 17 residues. The V gene's germline CDR1 is ENHRY and CDR2 SYGVKD. The PCR made use of 60 Vbeta and 13 Jbeta primers. Clones were sequenced by immunoSEQ multiplex PCR, and TCRdb holds only the in-frame ones, with some missing. In the table there are approximately 130,000 clones, around 77% of which are singletons. This sequence joins TRBV10-3 and TRBJ1-1, with 9 bases lining up with TRBD1. The source is a man aged 45-65 years in good health and CMV-seronegative. The sequenced sample consisted of PBMCs. The CDR3 DNA follows: TGTGCCATCAGTGAGTCAGACGGACAGGGGCAGAACACTGAAGCTTTCTTT. Its translation is CAISESDGQGQNTEAFF.